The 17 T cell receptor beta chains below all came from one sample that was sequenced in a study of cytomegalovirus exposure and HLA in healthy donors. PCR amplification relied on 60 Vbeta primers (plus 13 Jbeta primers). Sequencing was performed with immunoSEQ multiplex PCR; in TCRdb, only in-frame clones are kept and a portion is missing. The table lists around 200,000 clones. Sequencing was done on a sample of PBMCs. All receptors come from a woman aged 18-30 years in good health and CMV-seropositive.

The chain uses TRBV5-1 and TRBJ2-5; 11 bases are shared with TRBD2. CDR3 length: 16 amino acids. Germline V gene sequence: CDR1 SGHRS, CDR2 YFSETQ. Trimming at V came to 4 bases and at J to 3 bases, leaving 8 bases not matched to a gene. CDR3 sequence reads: CASSVAPTSGKETQYF. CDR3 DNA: TGCGCCAGCAGCGTGGCTCCGACTAGCGGGAAAGAGACCCAGTACTTC.

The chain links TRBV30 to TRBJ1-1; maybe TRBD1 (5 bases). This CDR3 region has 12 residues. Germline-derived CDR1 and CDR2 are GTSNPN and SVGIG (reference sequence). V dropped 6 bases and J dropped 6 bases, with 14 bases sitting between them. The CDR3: CACNQGGPEAFF. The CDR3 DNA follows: TGTGCCTGTAATCAGGGAGGCCCTGAAGCTTTCTTT.

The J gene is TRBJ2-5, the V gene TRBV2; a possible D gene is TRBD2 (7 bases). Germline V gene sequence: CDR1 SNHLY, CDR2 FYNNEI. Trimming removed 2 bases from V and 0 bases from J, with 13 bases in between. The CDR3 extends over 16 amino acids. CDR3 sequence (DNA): TGTGCCAGCAGTGAAACGGGGGGCGTATACCAAGAGACCCAGTACTTC. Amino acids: CASSETGGVYQETQYF.

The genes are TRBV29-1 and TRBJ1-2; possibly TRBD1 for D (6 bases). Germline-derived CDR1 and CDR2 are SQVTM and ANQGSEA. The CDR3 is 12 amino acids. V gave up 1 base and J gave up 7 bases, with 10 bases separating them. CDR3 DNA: TGCAGCGTTGAAGGGGACACGTGTGGCTACACCTTC. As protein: CSVEGDTCGYTF.

CDR3 nucleotides: TGTGCCAGCAGTGAATCGGTGAACACTGAAGCTTTCTTT. Protein product: CASSESVNTEAFF. This chain links TRBV2 with TRBJ1-1, with D unresolved. CDR1 and CDR2 (germline): SNHLY, FYNNEI. The V and J ends lost 2 bases and 0 bases respectively, with 4 bases between them. The CDR3 contains 13 residues.

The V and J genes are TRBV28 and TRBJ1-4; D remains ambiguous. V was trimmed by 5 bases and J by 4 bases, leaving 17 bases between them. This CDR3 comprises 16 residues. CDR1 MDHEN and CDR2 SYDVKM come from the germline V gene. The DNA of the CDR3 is TGTGCCAGCAGTGATCCGAGGGAGGTTGTTAATGAAAAACTGTTTTTT. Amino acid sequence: CASSDPREVVNEKLFF.

Here the CDR3 reads CASTPLKASGRAYNEQFF. CDR3 nucleotide sequence: TGTGCCAGCACCCCCCTAAAAGCTAGCGGGAGGGCTTACAATGAGCAGTTCTTC. The chain employs TRBV18 and TRBJ2-1; 12 nucleotides agree with TRBD2. The CDR3 has 18 amino acids. CDR1 and CDR2 from the germline V gene are KGHSH and LQKENI. J gave up 4 bases and V 8 bases, and 15 bases lay outside the gene matches.

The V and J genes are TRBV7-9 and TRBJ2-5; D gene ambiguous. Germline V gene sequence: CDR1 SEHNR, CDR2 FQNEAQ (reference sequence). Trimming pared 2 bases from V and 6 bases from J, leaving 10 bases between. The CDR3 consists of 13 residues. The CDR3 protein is CASSLPPQQTQYF. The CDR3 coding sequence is TGTGCCAGCAGCTTACCCCCACAGCAGACCCAGTACTTC.

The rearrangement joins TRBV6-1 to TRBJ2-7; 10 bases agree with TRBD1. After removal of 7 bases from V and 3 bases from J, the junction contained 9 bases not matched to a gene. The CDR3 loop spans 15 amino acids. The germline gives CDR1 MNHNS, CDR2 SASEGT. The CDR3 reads CASTFLRDRGYEQYF. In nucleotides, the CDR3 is TGTGCCAGCACCTTCCTGCGGGACAGGGGCTACGAGCAGTACTTC.

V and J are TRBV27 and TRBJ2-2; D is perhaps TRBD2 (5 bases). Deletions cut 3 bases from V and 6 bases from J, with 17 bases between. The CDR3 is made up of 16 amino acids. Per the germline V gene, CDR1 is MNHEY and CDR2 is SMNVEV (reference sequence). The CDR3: CASSLRMPVGAGELFF. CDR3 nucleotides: TGTGCCAGCAGTTTGAGGATGCCCGTCGGGGCCGGGGAGCTGTTTTTT.

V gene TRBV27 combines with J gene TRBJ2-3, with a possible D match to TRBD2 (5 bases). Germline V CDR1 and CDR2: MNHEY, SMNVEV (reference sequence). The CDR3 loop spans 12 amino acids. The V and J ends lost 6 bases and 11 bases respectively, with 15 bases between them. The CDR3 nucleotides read TGTGCCAGCAGCCCTCCCATCGGGGTGCAGTATTTT. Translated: CASSPPIGVQYF.

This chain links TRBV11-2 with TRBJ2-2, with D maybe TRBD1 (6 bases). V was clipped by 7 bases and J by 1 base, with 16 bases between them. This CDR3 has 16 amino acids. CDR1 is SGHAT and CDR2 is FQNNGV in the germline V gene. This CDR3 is CASTQPVGGNTGELFF. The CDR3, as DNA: TGTGCCAGCACACAGCCGGTAGGGGGGAACACCGGGGAGCTGTTTTTT.

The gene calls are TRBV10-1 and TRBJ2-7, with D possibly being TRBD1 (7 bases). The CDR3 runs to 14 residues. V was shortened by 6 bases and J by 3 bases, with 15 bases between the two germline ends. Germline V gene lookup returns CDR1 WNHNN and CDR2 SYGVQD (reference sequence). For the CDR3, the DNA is TGCGCCAGCAGGCTCCGGCGGGACAGCTACGAGCAGTACTTC. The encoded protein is CASRLRRDSYEQYF.

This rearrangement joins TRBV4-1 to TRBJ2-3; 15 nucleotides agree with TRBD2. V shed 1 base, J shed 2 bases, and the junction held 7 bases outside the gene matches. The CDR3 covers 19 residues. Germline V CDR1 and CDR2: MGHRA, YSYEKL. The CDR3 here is CASSQVWGTSGRPTDTQYF. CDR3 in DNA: TGCGCCAGCAGCCAAGTTTGGGGGACTAGCGGGAGGCCCACAGATACGCAGTATTTT.

CDR3 region: CASSTRTGGSQPQHF. CDR3 coding DNA: TGTGCCAGCAGCACCCGGACAGGGGGGAGTCAGCCCCAGCATTTT. V usage is TRBV5-5 and J usage is TRBJ1-5, with 10 bases fitting TRBD1. The CDR3 runs to 15 residues. J was trimmed by 6 bases and V by 4 bases; bases with no gene match: 7. The germline V gene has CDR1 SGHKS and CDR2 YYEKEE (reference sequence). Using reference TRBV5-5 and TRBJ1-5 for the parts outside the CDR3, the full variable domain is DAGVTQSPTHLIKTRGQQVTLRCSPISGHKSVSWYQQVLGQGPQFIFQYYEKEERGRGNFPDRFSARQFPNYSSELNVNALLLGDSALYLCASSTRTGGSQPQHFGDGTRLSIL.

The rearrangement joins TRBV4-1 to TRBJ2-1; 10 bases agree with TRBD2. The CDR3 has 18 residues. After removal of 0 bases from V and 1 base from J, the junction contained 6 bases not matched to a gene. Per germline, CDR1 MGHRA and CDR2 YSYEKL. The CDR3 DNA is TGCGCCAGCAGCCAAGATGTCGGACTAGCGGCGTCCTACAATGAGCAGTTCTTC. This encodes CASSQDVGLAASYNEQFF.

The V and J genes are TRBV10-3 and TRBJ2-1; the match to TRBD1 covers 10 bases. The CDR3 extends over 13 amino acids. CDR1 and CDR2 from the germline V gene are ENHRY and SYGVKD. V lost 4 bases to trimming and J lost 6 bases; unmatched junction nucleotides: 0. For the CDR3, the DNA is TGTGCCATCAGTGGGGACAGGGGCAATGAGCAGTTCTTC. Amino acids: CAISGDRGNEQFF.